Given below is one T cell receptor (beta chain) in context. This specimen comes from a study of cytomegalovirus exposure and HLA in healthy donors. The V end was cut by 0 bases, the J end by 2 bases, with 8 bases between. This CDR3 has 14 residues. Germline-derived CDR1 and CDR2 are SGHRS and YFSETQ. The study ran its PCR with 60 Vbeta and 13 Jbeta primers. Method: immunoSEQ multiplex PCR; TCRdb's copy keeps in-frame clones and lacks some. The table records about 190,000 clones, 65% to 85% of them present only once. The TCR comes from a man aged 45 to 65 in good health and CMV-seronegative. The chain has TRBV5-1 and TRBJ1-1, with D uncertain. The material sequenced was PBMCs. The CDR3 reads CASSLVEGNTEAFF. The CDR3 DNA reads as TGCGCCAGCAGCTTGGTAGAGGGAAACACTGAAGCTTTCTTT.